A selection of T cell receptor beta chains follows, all from one sample in a study of human CD8 memory T cell subsets. Reanalyzing the 5' RACE reads, TCRdb keeps one entry per CDR3 protein, without DNA. In total, the table holds roughly 5,000 distinct CDR3 sequences. Sequencing used CD8+ effector memory T cells (TEM) sorted from PBMCs. The receptor source for this set is a human donor in good health. CDR3s include the opening cysteine and the closing phenylalanine or tryptophan. The size field is filled for only some rows; it gives once, few, many or a size class.

V	size	J	CDR3
TRBV11-1	-	TRBJ2-4	CASSLTGWNIQYF
TRBV19	-	TRBJ1-5	CASIRQIDSNQPQHF
TRBV25-1	-	TRBJ2-7	CATGDRDSYEQYF
TRBV10-2	medium-sized	TRBJ2-1	CASSDDSSGTYNEQFF
TRBV28	-	TRBJ1-2	CASSPLDRETNYGYTF
TRBV13	-	TRBJ2-7	CASSLVGYGEQYF
TRBV27	-	TRBJ2-2	CASSLIAGVDTGELFF
TRBV9	-	TRBJ2-3	CASSGWGAGDTQYF
TRBV12-3/TRBV12-4	-	TRBJ2-2	CASRPGLAGLNTGELFF
TRBV7-9	-	TRBJ2-3	CASSSQGWTDTQYF
TRBV5-4	-	TRBJ1-2	CASSLESSYGYTF
TRBV2	-	TRBJ2-7	CASSGRDRNYEQYF
TRBV24-1	-	TRBJ1-5	CATSEGYSNQPQHF
TRBV5-6	-	TRBJ1-1	CASSRLGLETEAFF
TRBV15	-	TRBJ1-1	CATLSTGYNTEAFF
TRBV19	-	TRBJ1-2	CASSIAHGPNYGYTF
TRBV6-2/TRBV6-3	-	TRBJ1-1	CASSYSRTEAFF